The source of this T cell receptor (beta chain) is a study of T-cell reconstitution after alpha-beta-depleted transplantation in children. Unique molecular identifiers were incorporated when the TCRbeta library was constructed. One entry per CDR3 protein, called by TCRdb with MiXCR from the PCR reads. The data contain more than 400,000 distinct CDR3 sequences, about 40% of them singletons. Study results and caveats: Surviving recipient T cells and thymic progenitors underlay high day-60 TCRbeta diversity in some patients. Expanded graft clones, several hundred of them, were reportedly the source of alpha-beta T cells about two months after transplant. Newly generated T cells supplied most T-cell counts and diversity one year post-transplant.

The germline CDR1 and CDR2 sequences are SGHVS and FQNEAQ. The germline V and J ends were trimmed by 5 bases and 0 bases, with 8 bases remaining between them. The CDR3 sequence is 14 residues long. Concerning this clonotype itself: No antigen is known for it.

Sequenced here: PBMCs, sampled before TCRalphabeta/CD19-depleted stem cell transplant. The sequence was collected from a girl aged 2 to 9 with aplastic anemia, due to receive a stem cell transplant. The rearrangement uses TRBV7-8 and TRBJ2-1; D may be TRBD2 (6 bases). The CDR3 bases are TGTGCCAGCAGCCGCGGGGACTCCTACAATGAGCAGTTCTTC. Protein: CASSRGDSYNEQFF. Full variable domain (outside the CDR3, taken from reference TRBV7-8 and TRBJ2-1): GAGVSQSPRYKVAKRGQDVALRCDPISGHVSLFWYQQALGQGPEFLTYFQNEAQLDKSGLPSDRFFAERPEGSVSTLKIQRTQQEDSAVYLCASSRGDSYNEQFFGPGTRLTVL.